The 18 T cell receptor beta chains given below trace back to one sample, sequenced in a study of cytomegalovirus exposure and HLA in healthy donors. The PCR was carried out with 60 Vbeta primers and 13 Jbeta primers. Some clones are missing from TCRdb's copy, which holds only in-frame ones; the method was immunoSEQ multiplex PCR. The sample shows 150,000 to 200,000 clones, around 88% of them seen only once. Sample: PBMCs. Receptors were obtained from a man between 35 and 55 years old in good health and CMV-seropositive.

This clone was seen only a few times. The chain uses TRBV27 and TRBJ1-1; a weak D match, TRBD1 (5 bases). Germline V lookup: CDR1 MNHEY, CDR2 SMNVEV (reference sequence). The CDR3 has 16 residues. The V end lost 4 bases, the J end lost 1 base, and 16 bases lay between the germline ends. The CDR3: CASSSTGAQRNTEAFF. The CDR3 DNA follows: TGTGCCAGCAGTTCCACAGGAGCTCAAAGGAACACTGAAGCTTTCTTT.

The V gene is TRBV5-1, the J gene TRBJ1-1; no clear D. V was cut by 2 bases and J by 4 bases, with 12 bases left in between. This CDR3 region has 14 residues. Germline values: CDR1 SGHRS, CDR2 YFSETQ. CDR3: CASSFQARITEAFF. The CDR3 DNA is TGCGCCAGCAGCTTCCAGGCAAGGATCACTGAAGCTTTCTTT.

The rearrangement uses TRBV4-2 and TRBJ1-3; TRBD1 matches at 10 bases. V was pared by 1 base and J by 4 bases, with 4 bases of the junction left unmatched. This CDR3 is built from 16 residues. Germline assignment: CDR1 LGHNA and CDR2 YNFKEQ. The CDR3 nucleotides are TGTGCCAGCAGCCAAGGACAGGGGGCGCGCGGAAACACCATATATTTT. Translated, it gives CASSQGQGARGNTIYF.

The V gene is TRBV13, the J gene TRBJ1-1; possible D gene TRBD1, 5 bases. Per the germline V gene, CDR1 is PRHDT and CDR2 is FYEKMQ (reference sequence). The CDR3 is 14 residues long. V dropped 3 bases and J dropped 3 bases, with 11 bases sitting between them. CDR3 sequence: CASSLAGGDTEAFF. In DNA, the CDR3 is TGTGCCAGCAGCTTGGCCGGAGGGGACACTGAAGCTTTCTTT.

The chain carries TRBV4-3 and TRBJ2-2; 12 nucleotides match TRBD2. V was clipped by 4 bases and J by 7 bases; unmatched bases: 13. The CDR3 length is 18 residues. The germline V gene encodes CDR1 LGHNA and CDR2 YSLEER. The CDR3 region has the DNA TGCGCCAGCAGCCCAGGGGTCTCTAGCGGGAGGGCCTTCGGGGAGCTGTTTTTT. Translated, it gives CASSPGVSSGRAFGELFF.

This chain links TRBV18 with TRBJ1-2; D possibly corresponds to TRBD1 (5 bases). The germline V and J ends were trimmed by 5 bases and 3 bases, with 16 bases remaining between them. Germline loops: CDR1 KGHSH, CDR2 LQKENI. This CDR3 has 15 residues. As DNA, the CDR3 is TGTGCCAGCTCATCCGACAGCGCAAACCACTATGGCTACACCTTC. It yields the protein CASSSDSANHYGYTF.

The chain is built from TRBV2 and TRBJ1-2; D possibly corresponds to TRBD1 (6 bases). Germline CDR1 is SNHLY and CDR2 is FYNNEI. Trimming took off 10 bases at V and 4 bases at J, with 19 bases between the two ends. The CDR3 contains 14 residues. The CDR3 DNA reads TGTGCCACCTTAAGAGAGAGGACAGCCTATGGCTACACCTTC. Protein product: CATLRERTAYGYTF. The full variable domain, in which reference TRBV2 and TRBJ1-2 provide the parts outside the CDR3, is EPEVTQTPSHQVTQMGQEVILRCVPISNHLYFYWYRQILGQKVEFLVSFYNNEISEKSEIFDDQFSVERPDGSNFTLKIRSTKLEDSAMYFCATLRERTAYGYTFGSGTRLTVV.

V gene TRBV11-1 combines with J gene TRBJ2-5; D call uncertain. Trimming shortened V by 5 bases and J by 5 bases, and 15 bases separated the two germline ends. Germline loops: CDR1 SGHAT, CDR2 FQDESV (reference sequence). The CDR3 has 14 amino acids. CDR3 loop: CASSPPPSGETQYF. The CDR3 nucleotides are TGTGCCAGCAGCCCTCCGCCGTCTGGCGAGACCCAGTACTTC.

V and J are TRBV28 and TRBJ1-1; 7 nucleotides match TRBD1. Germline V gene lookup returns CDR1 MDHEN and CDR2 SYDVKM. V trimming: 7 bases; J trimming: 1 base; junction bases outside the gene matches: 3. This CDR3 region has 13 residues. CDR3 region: CASKGQRNTEAFF. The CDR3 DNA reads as TGTGCCAGCAAGGGACAGCGGAACACTGAAGCTTTCTTT.

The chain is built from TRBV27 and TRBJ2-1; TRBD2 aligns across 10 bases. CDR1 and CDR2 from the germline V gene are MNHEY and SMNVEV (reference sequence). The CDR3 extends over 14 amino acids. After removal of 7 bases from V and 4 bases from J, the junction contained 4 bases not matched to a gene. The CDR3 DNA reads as TGTGCCAGCAACCTAGCGGGAGTGTACAATGAGCAGTTCTTC. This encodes CASNLAGVYNEQFF.

The CDR3 is CSVATGTREGNEQFF. CDR3 in DNA: TGCAGCGTAGCTACCGGGACTAGAGAGGGGAATGAGCAGTTCTTC. The J gene is TRBJ2-1, the V gene TRBV29-1; the match to TRBD2 covers 8 bases. This CDR3 spans 15 amino acids. Germline-derived CDR1 and CDR2 are SQVTM and ANQGSEA. Germline trimming cut 6 bases from V and 7 bases from J; bases unmatched to any gene: 14.

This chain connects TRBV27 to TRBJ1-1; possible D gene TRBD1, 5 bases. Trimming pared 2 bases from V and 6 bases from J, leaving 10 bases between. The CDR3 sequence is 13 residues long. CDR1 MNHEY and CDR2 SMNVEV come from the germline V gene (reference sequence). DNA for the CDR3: TGTGCCAGCAGTTTAAGGGGTACGGCTGAAGCTTTCTTT. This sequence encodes CASSLRGTAEAFF.

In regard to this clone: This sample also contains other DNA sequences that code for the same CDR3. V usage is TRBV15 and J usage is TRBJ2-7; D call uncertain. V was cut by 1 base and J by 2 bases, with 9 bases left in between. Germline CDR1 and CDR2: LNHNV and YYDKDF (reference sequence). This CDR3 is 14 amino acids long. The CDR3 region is CATSRAGGPYEQYF. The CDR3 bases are TGTGCCACCAGCAGAGCCGGCGGCCCCTACGAGCAGTACTTC.

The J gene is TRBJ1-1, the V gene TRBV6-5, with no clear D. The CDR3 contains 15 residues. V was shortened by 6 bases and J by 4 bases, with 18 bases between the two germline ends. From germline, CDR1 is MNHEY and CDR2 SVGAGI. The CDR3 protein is CASSPLMRGSTEAFF. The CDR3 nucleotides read TGTGCCAGCAGCCCTCTAATGAGAGGGAGCACTGAAGCTTTCTTT.

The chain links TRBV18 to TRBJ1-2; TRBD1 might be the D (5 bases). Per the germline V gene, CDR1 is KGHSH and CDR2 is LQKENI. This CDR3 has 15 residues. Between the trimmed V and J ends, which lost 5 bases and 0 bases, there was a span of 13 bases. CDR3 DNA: TGTGCCAGCTCAGAGATTACAGGAGCTAACTATGGCTACACCTTC. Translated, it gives CASSEITGANYGYTF.

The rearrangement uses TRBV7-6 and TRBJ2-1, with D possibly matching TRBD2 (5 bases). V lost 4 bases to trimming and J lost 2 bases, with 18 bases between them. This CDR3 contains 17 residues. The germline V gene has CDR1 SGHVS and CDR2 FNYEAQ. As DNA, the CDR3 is TGTGCCAGCAGCTCCAGTGTTGTGGGAGTGGCCTACAATGAGCAGTTCTTC. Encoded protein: CASSSSVVGVAYNEQFF.

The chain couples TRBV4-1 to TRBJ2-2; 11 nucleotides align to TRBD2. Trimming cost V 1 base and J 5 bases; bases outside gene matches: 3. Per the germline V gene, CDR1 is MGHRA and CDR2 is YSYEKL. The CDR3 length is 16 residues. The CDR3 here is CASSQVAGGPTGELFF. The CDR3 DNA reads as TGCGCCAGCAGCCAAGTAGCGGGAGGGCCAACCGGGGAGCTGTTTTTT.

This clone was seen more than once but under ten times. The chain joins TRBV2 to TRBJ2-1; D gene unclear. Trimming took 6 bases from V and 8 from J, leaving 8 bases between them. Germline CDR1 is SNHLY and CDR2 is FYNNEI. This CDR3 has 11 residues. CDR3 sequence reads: CASSVTDEQFF. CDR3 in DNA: TGTGCCAGCAGCGTTACGGATGAGCAGTTCTTC.